The T cell receptor (beta chain) under discussion was sequenced for a study of OX40 agonist ivuxolimab in advanced cancers. About the full investigation: Ivuxolimab was a fully human IgG2 agonistic monoclonal antibody targeting the costimulatory receptor OX40 (CD134). Intravenous ivuxolimab was administered to patients every 2 weeks at six dose levels: 0.01, 0.1, 0.3, 1.5, 3 and 10 mg/kg. Of the roughly 52 dose-escalation patients, hepatocellular carcinoma was present in 19, melanoma in roughly 15, renal cell carcinoma in 9 and head and neck cancer in 9. In the dose-escalation cohort, roughly 80% of patients were male, and the mean age was approximately 64 years, with a range of about 23 to 80. Patients were allowed to have had prior anti-PD-1, anti-PD-L1 or anti-CTLA-4 therapy, and approximately 37% of the dose-escalation patients had been treated with checkpoint inhibitors. Partial responses were achieved by three dose-escalation patients, of whom one had hepatocellular carcinoma and two had cutaneous melanoma. The point of sequencing TCRbeta in the periphery was to test whether ivuxolimab changed TCR sequence diversity and drove clonal T-cell expansion. The paper covers the monotherapy dose-escalation part of the phase I ivuxolimab trial, which included N ≈ 57 patients. Broader findings and caveats from the paper: The antigen specificity of the peripheral T cells that underwent clonal expansion was not determined. Clonal expansion of both CD4+ and CD8+ blood T cells was observed from baseline to week 6 at doses 0.1 to 3.0 mg/kg. Low levels of normalized T-cell clonal expansion were also shown by some nonresponding patients. In the 0.1-3.0 mg/kg groups, partial responders were among the patients with the lowest normalized peripheral clonal expansion, particularly in CD8+ T cells. After ivuxolimab, expanded clones were on average more numerous among CD8+ T cells than among CD4+ T cells.

Patients with autoimmune disease history or receiving systemic immunosuppression were excluded from the trial. Peripheral blood for TCR sequencing was collected from all dose cohorts at baseline, on cycle 4 day 1, and on cycle 7 day 1. Samples came from an open-label, multicenter, first-in-human phase I dose-escalation trial of ivuxolimab. Adults with locally advanced or metastatic melanoma, renal cell carcinoma, hepatocellular carcinoma or head and neck squamous cell carcinoma were enrolled in the trial. CD4+ and CD8+ T cells were sorted separately from peripheral blood before TCR sequencing. With respect to this clone: The target of this receptor is not known. Nothing much larger sits one base from this clone, and base qualities are not available.

Genomic DNA was extracted from sorted cells for sequencing of the TCRbeta CDR3 region. The immunoSEQ Assay was used to sequence the TCRbeta CDR3 regions. The table was pulled from immuneACCESS by TCRdb, which kept in-frame rearrangements only. Such tables lose some clones; where checked, under half of the loss comes from unresolved V genes, and the rest has no known cause. This sample has 20,000 to 30,000 clones in its table, and approximately 88% of those were observed once. Approximately 9.5% of the sample lies in the top ten. CDR1 and CDR2 are read off the germline V gene as SGDLS and YYNGEE. V sheds 3 bases and J sheds 7 bases, leaving 14 bases between their ends. The cysteine opens and the phenylalanine closes a CDR3 of 14 amino acids. CDR3 DNA is the only sequence kept; it has 42 bases, read in frame from the first base.

This receptor was identified in an adult with an advanced solid tumor such as melanoma, head and neck, liver or kidney cancer. Recombination joined TRBV9 with TRBJ2-1, and possibly TRBD2, on 6 matching bases. The material sequenced was CD4+ or CD8+ T cells sorted from blood, taken in a trial of the OX40 agonist ivuxolimab. The CDR3 region reads CASSARGTVNEQFF. The bases are TGTGCCAGCAGCGCAAGAGGGACTGTTAATGAGCAGTTCTTC.